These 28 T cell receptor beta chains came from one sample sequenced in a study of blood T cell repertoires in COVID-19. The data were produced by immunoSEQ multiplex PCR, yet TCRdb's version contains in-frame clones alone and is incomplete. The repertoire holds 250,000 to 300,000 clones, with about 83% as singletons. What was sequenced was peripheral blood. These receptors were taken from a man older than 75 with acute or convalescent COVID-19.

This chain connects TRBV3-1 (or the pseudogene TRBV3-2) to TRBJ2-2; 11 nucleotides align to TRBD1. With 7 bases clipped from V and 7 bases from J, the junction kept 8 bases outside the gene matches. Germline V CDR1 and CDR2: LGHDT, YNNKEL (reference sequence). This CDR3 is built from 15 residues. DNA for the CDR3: TGTGCCAGCACGCGAGGACAGGGGGCAGACGGGGAGCTGTTTTTT. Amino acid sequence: CASTRGQGADGELFF.

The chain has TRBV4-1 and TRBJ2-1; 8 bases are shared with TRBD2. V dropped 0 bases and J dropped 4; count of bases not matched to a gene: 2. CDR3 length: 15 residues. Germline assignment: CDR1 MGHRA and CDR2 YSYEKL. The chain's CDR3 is CASSQELAVYNEQFF. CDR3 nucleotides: TGCGCCAGCAGCCAAGAACTAGCGGTTTACAATGAGCAGTTCTTC.

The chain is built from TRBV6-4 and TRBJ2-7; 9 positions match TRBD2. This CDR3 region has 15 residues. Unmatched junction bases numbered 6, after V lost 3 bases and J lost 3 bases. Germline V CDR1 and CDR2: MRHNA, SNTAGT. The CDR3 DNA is TGTGCCAGCAGTGATTCAGCGGGAGGAAGCTACGAGCAGTACTTC. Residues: CASSDSAGGSYEQYF.

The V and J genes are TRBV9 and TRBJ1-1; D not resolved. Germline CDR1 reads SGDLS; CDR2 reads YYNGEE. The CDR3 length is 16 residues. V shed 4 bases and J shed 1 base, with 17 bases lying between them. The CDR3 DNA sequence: TGTGCCAGCAGCATTGGGCCAGACGTGCGGAACACTGAAGCTTTCTTT. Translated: CASSIGPDVRNTEAFF. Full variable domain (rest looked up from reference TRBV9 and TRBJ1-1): DSGVTQTPKHLITATGQRVTLRCSPRSGDLSVYWYQQSLDQGLQFLIQYYNGEERAKGNILERFSAQQFPDLHSELNLSSLELGDSALYFCASSIGPDVRNTEAFFGQGTRLTVV.

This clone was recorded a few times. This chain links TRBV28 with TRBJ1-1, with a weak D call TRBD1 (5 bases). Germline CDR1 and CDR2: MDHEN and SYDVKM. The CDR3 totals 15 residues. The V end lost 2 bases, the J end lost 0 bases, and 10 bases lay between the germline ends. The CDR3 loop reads CASSLVGHLNTEAFF. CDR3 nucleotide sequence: TGTGCCAGCAGTTTAGTCGGACACTTGAACACTGAAGCTTTCTTT.

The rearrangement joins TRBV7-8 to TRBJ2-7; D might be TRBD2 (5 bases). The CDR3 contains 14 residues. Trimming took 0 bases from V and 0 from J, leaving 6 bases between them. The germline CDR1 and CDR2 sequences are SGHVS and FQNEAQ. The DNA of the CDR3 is TGTGCCAGCAGCTTAGCTCTAGCCTCCTACGAGCAGTACTTC. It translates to CASSLALASYEQYF.

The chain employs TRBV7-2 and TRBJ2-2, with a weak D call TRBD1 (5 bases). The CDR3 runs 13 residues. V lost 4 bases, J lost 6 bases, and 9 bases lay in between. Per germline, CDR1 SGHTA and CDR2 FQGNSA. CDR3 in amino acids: CASSSQGSGELFF. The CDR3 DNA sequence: TGTGCCAGCAGCTCGCAGGGTTCCGGGGAGCTGTTTTTT.

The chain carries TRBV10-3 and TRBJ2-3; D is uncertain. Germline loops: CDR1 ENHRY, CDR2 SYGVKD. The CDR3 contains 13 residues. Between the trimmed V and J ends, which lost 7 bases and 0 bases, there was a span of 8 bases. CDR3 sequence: CAIKIPSTDTQYF. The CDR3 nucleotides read TGTGCCATCAAAATCCCAAGCACAGATACGCAGTATTTT.

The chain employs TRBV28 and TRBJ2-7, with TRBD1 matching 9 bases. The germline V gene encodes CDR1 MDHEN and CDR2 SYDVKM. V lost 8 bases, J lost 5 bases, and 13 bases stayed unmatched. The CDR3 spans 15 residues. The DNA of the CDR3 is TGTGCCAGCCTTGGGGGGGACAGGGCACGCGACGAGCAGTACTTC. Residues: CASLGGDRARDEQYF.

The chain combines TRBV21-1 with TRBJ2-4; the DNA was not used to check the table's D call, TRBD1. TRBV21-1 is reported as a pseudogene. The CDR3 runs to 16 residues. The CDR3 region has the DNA TGTGCCAGCAGCAAAGAGGGCAGGGTAGCCAAAAACATTCAGTACTTC. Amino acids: CASSKEGRVAKNIQYF.

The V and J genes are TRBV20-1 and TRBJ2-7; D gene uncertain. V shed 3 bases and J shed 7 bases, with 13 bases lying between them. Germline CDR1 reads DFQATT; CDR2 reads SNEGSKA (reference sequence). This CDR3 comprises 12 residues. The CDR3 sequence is CSASWASQEQYF. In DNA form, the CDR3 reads TGCAGTGCTAGTTGGGCCTCTCAGGAGCAGTACTTC.

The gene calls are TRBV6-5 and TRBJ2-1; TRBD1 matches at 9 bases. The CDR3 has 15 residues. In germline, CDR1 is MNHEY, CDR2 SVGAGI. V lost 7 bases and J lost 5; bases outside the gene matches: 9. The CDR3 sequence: CASTPAGTGNNEQFF. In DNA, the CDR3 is TGTGCCAGCACCCCCGCCGGGACAGGGAACAATGAGCAGTTCTTC.

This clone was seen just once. Here the CDR3 reads CASSQDLGGGTTDTQYF. The CDR3 bases are TGTGCCAGCAGCCAAGATCTGGGAGGGGGGACCACAGATACGCAGTATTTT. The chain uses TRBV3-1 (or the pseudogene TRBV3-2) and TRBJ2-3, with D perhaps matching TRBD2 (7 bases). This CDR3 has 17 amino acids. The V end was cut by 0 bases, the J end by 2 bases, with 15 bases between. Germline-derived CDR1 and CDR2 are LGHDT and YNNKEL (reference sequence).

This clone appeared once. The CDR3 is CASRPGTGSNSPLHF. The DNA of the CDR3 is TGTGCCAGCAGACCTGGGACAGGTTCAAATTCACCCCTCCACTTT. V usage is TRBV7-8 and J usage is TRBJ1-6, with 8 bases fitting TRBD1. With V trimmed by 6 bases and J by 7 bases, 8 bases remained unmatched. Germline loops: CDR1 SGHVS, CDR2 FQNEAQ. The CDR3 runs 15 residues.

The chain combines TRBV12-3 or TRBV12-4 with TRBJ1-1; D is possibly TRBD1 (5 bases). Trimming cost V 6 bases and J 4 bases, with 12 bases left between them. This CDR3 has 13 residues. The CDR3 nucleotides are TGTGCCAGCAGGGGCCGGGGGGGCACTGAAGCTTTCTTT. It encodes CASRGRGGTEAFF.

The CDR3 protein is CASRGEGQRTGELFF. The DNA for the CDR3 is TGTGCCAGCAGGGGTGAGGGACAGAGAACCGGGGAGCTGTTTTTT. This chain connects TRBV4-2 to TRBJ2-2; 7 nucleotides line up with TRBD1. Germline loops: CDR1 LGHNA, CDR2 YNFKEQ. The CDR3 runs 15 residues. The V gene end was trimmed by 6 bases and the J gene end by 5 bases; junction bases not matched to a gene: 9.

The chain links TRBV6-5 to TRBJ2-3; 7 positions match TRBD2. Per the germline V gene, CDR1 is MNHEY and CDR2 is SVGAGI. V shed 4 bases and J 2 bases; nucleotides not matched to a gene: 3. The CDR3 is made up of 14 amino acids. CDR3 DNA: TGTGCCAGCAGTTTAGGGACTATCACAGATACGCAGTATTTT. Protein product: CASSLGTITDTQYF.

The CDR3 nucleotides read TGTGCCAGCAGGATGAGGACAGATACTAATGTGGATACGCAGTATTTT. Its translation is CASRMRTDTNVDTQYF. The V call is TRBV7-2, the J call TRBJ2-3; D might be TRBD1 (6 bases). The germline gives CDR1 SGHTA, CDR2 FQGNSA. Trimming removed 6 bases at V and 6 bases at J, with 22 bases between. The length of the CDR3 is 16 residues.

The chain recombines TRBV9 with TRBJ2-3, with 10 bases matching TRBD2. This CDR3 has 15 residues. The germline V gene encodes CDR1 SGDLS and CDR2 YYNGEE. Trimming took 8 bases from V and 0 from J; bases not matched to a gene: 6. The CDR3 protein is CASTHSGGSTDTQYF. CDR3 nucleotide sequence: TGTGCCAGTACACATAGCGGGGGGAGCACAGATACGCAGTATTTT.

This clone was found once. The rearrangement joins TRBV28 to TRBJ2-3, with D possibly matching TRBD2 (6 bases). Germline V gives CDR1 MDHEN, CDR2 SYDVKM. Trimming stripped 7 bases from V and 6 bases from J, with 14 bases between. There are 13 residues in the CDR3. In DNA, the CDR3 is TGTGCCAGCAAACTCCCGGGGGTGGATACGCAGTATTTT. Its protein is CASKLPGVDTQYF.

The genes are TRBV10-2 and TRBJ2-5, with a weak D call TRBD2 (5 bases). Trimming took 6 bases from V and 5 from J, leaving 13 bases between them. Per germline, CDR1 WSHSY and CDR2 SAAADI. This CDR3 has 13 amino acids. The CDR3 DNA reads TGCGCCAGCAGAGAGGGTGGGAGTGAGACCCAGTACTTC. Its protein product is CASREGGSETQYF.

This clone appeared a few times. This CDR3 reads CASSQGQGGLGEQYF. The CDR3 DNA follows: TGCGCCAGCAGCCAAGGGCAGGGGGGTCTGGGCGAGCAGTACTTC. The rearrangement uses TRBV4-1 and TRBJ2-7, with D perhaps matching TRBD1 (7 bases). Germline CDR1 MGHRA, CDR2 YSYEKL. The CDR3 runs to 15 residues. V shed 1 base and J shed 6 bases, with 16 bases lying between them.

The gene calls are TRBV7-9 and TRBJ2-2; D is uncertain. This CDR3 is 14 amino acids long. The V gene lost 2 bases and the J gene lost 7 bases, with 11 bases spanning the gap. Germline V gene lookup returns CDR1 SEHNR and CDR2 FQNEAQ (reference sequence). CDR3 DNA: TGTGCCAGCAGCTTACCCGTGTCGTTCGGGGAGCTGTTTTTT. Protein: CASSLPVSFGELFF.

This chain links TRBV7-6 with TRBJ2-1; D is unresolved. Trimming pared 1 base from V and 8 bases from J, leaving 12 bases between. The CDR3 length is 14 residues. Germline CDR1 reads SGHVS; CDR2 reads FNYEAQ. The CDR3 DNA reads TGTGCCAGCAGCTTAGTAAGTGGTAGCTATGAGCAGTTCTTC. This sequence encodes CASSLVSGSYEQFF.

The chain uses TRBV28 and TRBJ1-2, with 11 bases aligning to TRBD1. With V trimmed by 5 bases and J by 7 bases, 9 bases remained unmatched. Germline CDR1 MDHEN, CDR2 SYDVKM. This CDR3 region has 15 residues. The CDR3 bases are TGTGCCAGCAGTAGCGGGACAGGGGGATACGGTGGCTACACCTTC. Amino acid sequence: CASSSGTGGYGGYTF.

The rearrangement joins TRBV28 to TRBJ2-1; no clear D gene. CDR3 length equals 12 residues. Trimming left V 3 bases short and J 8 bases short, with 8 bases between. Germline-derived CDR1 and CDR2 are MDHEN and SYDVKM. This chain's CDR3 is CASSLERHEQFF. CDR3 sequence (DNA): TGTGCCAGCAGTTTGGAGAGGCATGAGCAGTTCTTC.

CDR3 nucleotide sequence: TGTGCCAGCAGCTCCTCCACAGATACGCAGTATTTT. Translated, it gives CASSSSTDTQYF. V and J are TRBV11-2 and TRBJ2-3; no definite D call. The CDR3 loop spans 12 amino acids. V shed 4 bases and J shed 2 bases, with 4 bases lying between them. CDR1 and CDR2 (germline): SGHAT, FQNNGV.

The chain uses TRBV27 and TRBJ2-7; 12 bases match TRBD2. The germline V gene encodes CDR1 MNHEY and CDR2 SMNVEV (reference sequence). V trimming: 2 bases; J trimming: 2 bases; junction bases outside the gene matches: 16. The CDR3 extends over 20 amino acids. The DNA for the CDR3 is TGTGCCAGCAGTTTAATAGGCCCTCTAGCGGGAGGGTCAAGAGCCTACGAGCAGTACTTC. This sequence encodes CASSLIGPLAGGSRAYEQYF.